Presented here are 18 T cell receptor beta chains from one specimen sequenced in a study of early T cells in non-severe SARS-CoV-2 infection. TCRdb reprocessed the 5' RACE reads via MiXCR and lists one record per CDR3 protein. Of about 58,000 distinct CDR3 sequences listed, around 11% were seen once; the top ten hold around 3.8%. Sequencing was carried out using whole blood. The receptors originated from an adult who was a healthcare worker with PCR-confirmed SARS-CoV-2 infection or an uninfected control (not recorded which).

This clonotype came up a few times. The genes are TRBV7-6 and TRBJ2-1; TRBD2 is a possible D gene (6 bases). The CDR3 sequence is 16 residues long. Germline V CDR1 and CDR2: SGHVS, FNYEAQ. The V and J ends lost 4 bases and 5 bases respectively, with 18 bases between them. CDR3 coding DNA: TGTGCCAGCAGCTCTCCCGCCCGGACTACCAACAATGAGCAGTTCTTC. Encoded protein: CASSSPARTTNNEQFF.

This clonotype was recorded at least ten times. The chain carries TRBV20-1 and TRBJ2-1; D perhaps matches TRBD2 (5 bases). This CDR3 has 13 residues. Germline CDR1 reads DFQATT; CDR2 reads SNEGSKA (reference sequence). The ends were cut back, 3 bases at V and 2 bases at J, with 8 bases in the middle. CDR3 in amino acids: CSASPSTYNEQFF. The CDR3 DNA reads as TGCAGTGCTAGCCCTAGCACCTACAATGAGCAGTTCTTC.

This chain uses TRBV30 with TRBJ2-7, with D unclear. The CDR3 contains 13 residues. CDR1 and CDR2 from the germline V gene are GTSNPN and SVGIG (reference sequence). V was pared by 2 bases and J by 4 bases, with 12 bases between. CDR3 region: CAWSPPTNYEQYF. CDR3 sequence (DNA): TGTGCCTGGAGTCCGCCGACAAATTACGAGCAGTACTTC.

This clonotype appeared many times. This sequence joins TRBV20-1 and TRBJ2-2, with D possibly matching TRBD1 (6 bases). Trimming left V 3 bases short and J 8 bases short, with 16 bases between. Germline loops: CDR1 DFQATT, CDR2 SNEGSKA (reference sequence). The CDR3 is 14 amino acids. CDR3 residues: CSASDRSRSGELFF. In DNA form, the CDR3 reads TGCAGTGCTAGCGACAGGTCCCGGAGTGGGGAGCTGTTTTTT.

A few counts support this clonotype. The CDR3 DNA reads TGCAGTGTTGCGGTACCGGGACAGGGAAACGAGCAGTACTTC. Its translation: CSVAVPGQGNEQYF. The chain couples TRBV20-1 to TRBJ2-7; 9 nucleotides agree with TRBD1. In germline, CDR1 is DFQATT, CDR2 SNEGSKA (reference sequence). Trimming removed 7 bases from V and 5 bases from J; junction bases left unmatched: 12. This CDR3 is 14 amino acids long.

The V and J genes are TRBV27 and TRBJ1-5; 10 bases are shared with TRBD1. Germline V gene data show CDR1 as MNHEY and CDR2 as SMNVEV (reference sequence). Germline trimming cut 3 bases from V and 6 bases from J; bases unmatched to any gene: 2. CDR3 length: 14 amino acids. CDR3 in amino acids: CASSFGQGVQPQHF. CDR3 coding DNA: TGTGCCAGCAGTTTTGGACAGGGGGTTCAGCCCCAGCATTTT.

This clonotype was seen repeatedly, ten times or more. This CDR3 reads CSASQGASSNQPQHF. DNA of the CDR3: TGCAGTGCTAGTCAGGGGGCCTCGAGCAATCAGCCCCAGCATTTT. The rearrangement uses TRBV20-1 and TRBJ1-5; 8 bases agree with TRBD1. The CDR3 extends over 15 amino acids. V lost 3 bases, J lost 1 base, and 5 bases stayed unmatched. Germline values: CDR1 DFQATT, CDR2 SNEGSKA (reference sequence).

The sample holds many counts of this clonotype. The CDR3 reads CASSLDTVNTEAFF. CDR3 bases: TGTGCCAGCAGCTTGGATACGGTGAACACTGAAGCTTTCTTT. The chain uses TRBV7-6 and TRBJ1-1, with D uncertain. The CDR3 is made up of 14 amino acids. CDR1 and CDR2 (germline): SGHVS, FNYEAQ. V dropped 3 bases and J dropped 0 bases, with 8 bases sitting between them.

This clonotype has at least ten counts. V gene TRBV21-1 combines with J gene TRBJ1-1. TRBV21-1 is a pseudogene segment. CDR3 length: 15 amino acids. DNA for the CDR3: TGTGCCAGCAGCCTCCTAGCGGAGCCGAACACTGAAGCTTTCTTT. This gives the protein CASSLLAEPNTEAFF.

This clonotype showed up many times. The rearrangement links TRBV7-9 to TRBJ2-1; no firm D call. The CDR3 spans 12 residues. Germline V gene data show CDR1 as SEHNR and CDR2 as FQNEAQ (reference sequence). The V end was cut by 7 bases, the J end by 10 bases, with 14 bases between. CDR3 loop: CASTAVLSEQFF. In DNA, the CDR3 is TGTGCCAGCACCGCGGTCCTGTCGGAGCAGTTCTTC.

This clonotype was seen ten or more times. The rearrangement uses TRBV2 and TRBJ2-3; maybe TRBD1 (6 bases). Trimming shortened V by 1 base and J by 0 bases, and 8 bases separated the two germline ends. The CDR3 loop spans 15 amino acids. In germline, CDR1 is SNHLY, CDR2 FYNNEI. The CDR3 DNA reads as TGTGCCAGCAGTGAAGTTAGGGGGAGCACAGATACGCAGTATTTT. Amino acid sequence: CASSEVRGSTDTQYF.

The CDR3 protein is CATSARRADSYNEQFF. CDR3 coding DNA: TGTGCCACCAGTGCCCGCCGGGCCGACTCCTACAATGAGCAGTTCTTC. The chain couples TRBV24-1 to TRBJ2-1; D unresolved. From germline, CDR1 is KGHDR and CDR2 SFDVKD. The V and J ends lost 5 bases and 0 bases respectively, with 13 bases between them. The CDR3 consists of 16 residues.

This clonotype was recorded many times. CDR3 in amino acids: CASSLSGTNTEAFF. The CDR3 DNA reads as TGTGCCAGCAGCTTATCAGGGACGAACACTGAAGCTTTCTTT. The rearrangement uses TRBV7-8 and TRBJ1-1, with D perhaps matching TRBD1 (5 bases). CDR3 length: 14 residues. CDR1 and CDR2 from the germline V gene are SGHVS and FQNEAQ. The V gene lost 2 bases and the J gene lost 1 base, with 8 bases spanning the gap.

This clonotype has only a few counts. The CDR3 loop reads CASSSPFPGGEQYF. In DNA form, the CDR3 reads TGTGCCAGCAGTTCCCCTTTTCCGGGAGGCGAGCAGTACTTC. The J gene is TRBJ2-7, the V gene TRBV28; TRBD2 aligns across 7 bases. The CDR3 sequence is 14 residues long. Germline CDR1 reads MDHEN; CDR2 reads SYDVKM. V was pared by 4 bases and J by 6 bases, with 9 bases of the junction left unmatched.

With regard to this clonotype: At one end the junction does not follow the germline gene, possibly because of a read error. This chain joins TRBV7-2 and TRBJ2-7; 8 bases map to TRBD2. The CDR3 has 15 amino acids. Germline CDR1 SGHTA, CDR2 FQGNSA. The CDR3 region has the DNA TGTGTCAGCAGCCCCCACGGCGGGAGGCTAGGGGAGCAGTACTTC. It codes for CVSSPHGGRLGEQYF.

The chain is built from TRBV28 and TRBJ2-2; D is tentatively TRBD1 or TRBD2 (5 bases each). V was trimmed by 2 bases and J by 4 bases, leaving 11 bases between them. CDR1 MDHEN and CDR2 SYDVKM come from the germline V gene. The CDR3 extends over 15 amino acids. CDR3 sequence (DNA): TGTGCCAGCAGTTTAGGGGGATCTCTCACCGGGGAGCTGTTTTTT. It codes for CASSLGGSLTGELFF.

The sample holds many counts of this clonotype. The chain employs TRBV7-9 and TRBJ2-3; D assignment may be TRBD1 or TRBD2 (6 bases each). Germline V gene sequence: CDR1 SEHNR, CDR2 FQNEAQ (reference sequence). Trimming removed 3 bases at V and 6 bases at J, with 10 bases between. The CDR3 is 13 residues long. The CDR3 region is CASSFGGPDTQYF. The CDR3 DNA is TGTGCCAGCAGCTTCGGGGGCCCCGATACGCAGTATTTT.

This clonotype was seen a few times. The genes are TRBV6-1 and TRBJ2-3, with 12 bases identical to TRBD2. With V trimmed by 6 bases and J by 4 bases, 5 bases remained unmatched. Germline V CDR1 and CDR2: MNHNS, SASEGT. The CDR3 spans 15 residues. The CDR3 DNA reads as TGTGCCAGCAGCCGACTAGCGGGAGAGGCAGATACGCAGTATTTT. Protein sequence: CASSRLAGEADTQYF.